The 17 T cell receptor beta chains below all came from one sample that was sequenced in a study of T cell responses to AZD1222 COVID-19 vaccine (dated by TCRdb to the early 2020s). The time point label corresponds to: baseline before first vaccination. Libraries were constructed by the immunoSEQ multiplex PCR assay. TCRdb provides this immuneACCESS table in a form limited to in-frame rearrangements. Some clones are lacking; in checked studies, under half of them reflect an unresolved V gene, and why the rest are absent is not known. This sample holds 130,000 or so clones; around 84% were observed only once. The ten largest make up less than 15% of the sample. Sample: peripheral blood, taken on day 0 of AZD1222 vaccination. The source is an adult in good health.

This chain links TRBV5-1 with TRBJ2-7; TRBD1 matches at 8 bases. CDR1 and CDR2 from the germline V gene are SGHRS and YFSETQ. The J segment lost 5 bases and the V segment lost 5 bases, leaving 12 bases of the junction unmatched. The CDR3 is 15 residues long. Here the CDR3 reads CASSLGDRPYHEQYF. In DNA form, the CDR3 reads TGCGCCAGCAGTCTAGGGGACAGGCCCTATCACGAGCAGTACTTC.

The V and J genes are TRBV19 and TRBJ2-1; 9 nucleotides match TRBD2. The germline gives CDR1 LNHDA, CDR2 SQIVND (reference sequence). CDR3 size: 16 residues. Trimming at V came to 3 bases and at J to 4 bases, leaving 7 bases not matched to a gene. In DNA form, the CDR3 reads TGTGCCAGTAGTATCCAAGCGGGAGGTGGGTACAATGAGCAGTTCTTC. It encodes CASSIQAGGGYNEQFF. The entire variable domain, with the rest obtained from reference TRBV19 and TRBJ2-1, is as follows: DGGITQSPKYLFRKEGQNVTLSCEQNLNHDAMYWYRQDPGQGLRLIYYSQIVNDFQKGDIAEGYSVSREKKESFPLTVTSAQKNPTAFYLCASSIQAGGGYNEQFFGPGTRLTVL.

The chain couples TRBV2 to TRBJ2-3, with TRBD2 as a possible D gene (5 bases). Per germline, CDR1 SNHLY and CDR2 FYNNEI. The CDR3 is made up of 13 amino acids. The ends were cut back, 6 bases at V and 8 bases at J, with 15 bases in the middle. CDR3 protein: CASSRDSVSTQYF. The DNA of the CDR3 is TGTGCCAGCAGCCGGGATTCGGTCAGTACGCAGTATTTT.

This chain uses TRBV18 with TRBJ1-6; TRBD1 agrees at 7 bases. The CDR3 covers 14 residues. Germline V gene sequence: CDR1 KGHSH, CDR2 LQKENI. Losses at the gene ends were 6 bases for V and 7 bases for J; bases not matched to a gene: 6. The DNA of the CDR3 is TGTGCCAGCTCTCCCCGGGACAGCAATTCACCCCTCCACTTT. Protein product: CASSPRDSNSPLHF.

The V gene is TRBV6-1, the J gene TRBJ2-1; possibly TRBD1 for D (6 bases). Germline V gene data show CDR1 as MNHNS and CDR2 as SASEGT. V shed 2 bases and J shed 9 bases, with 17 bases lying between them. The CDR3 is 15 amino acids. Written as DNA, the CDR3 is TGTGCCAGCAGTGAACAGGGGTTGGCAGAGAGTGAGCAGTTCTTC. It is translated as CASSEQGLAESEQFF.

For the CDR3, the DNA is TGTGCCAGCTCAGCGGGACTTGGGGGAAACACCATATATTTT. Its translation: CASSAGLGGNTIYF. The chain carries TRBV18 and TRBJ1-3; tentative D call: TRBD1 (5 bases). The CDR3 loop spans 14 amino acids. Per germline, CDR1 KGHSH and CDR2 LQKENI. Trimming pared 5 bases from V and 4 bases from J, leaving 12 bases between.

The J gene is TRBJ1-1, the V gene TRBV5-1, with D hard to call. The CDR3 loop spans 13 amino acids. V lost 4 bases to trimming and J lost 2 bases, with 9 bases between them. The germline CDR1 and CDR2 sequences are SGHRS and YFSETQ. In nucleotides, the CDR3 is TGCGCCAGCAGCGTTGAGGGAAACACTGAAGCTTTCTTT. It encodes CASSVEGNTEAFF.

V gene TRBV5-1 combines with J gene TRBJ1-1; 8 bases match TRBD1. With V trimmed by 6 bases and J by 3 bases, 7 bases remained unmatched. The germline V gene encodes CDR1 SGHRS and CDR2 YFSETQ. The CDR3 extends over 14 amino acids. The CDR3 DNA reads TGCGCCAGCAACGACAGGGGAGGGGACACTGAAGCTTTCTTT. As protein: CASNDRGGDTEAFF.

The chain uses TRBV30 and TRBJ1-2; D unclear. CDR3 size: 13 residues. V shed 3 bases and J shed 1 base, with 9 bases lying between them. The germline V gene encodes CDR1 GTSNPN and CDR2 SVGIG (reference sequence). The CDR3 reads CAWRTPDNYGYTF. As DNA, the CDR3 is TGTGCCTGGAGGACGCCGGATAACTATGGCTACACCTTC.

This clone was seen a few times. V is TRBV5-6 and J is TRBJ2-3; TRBD1 matches at 9 bases. J gave up 4 bases and V 3 bases, and 3 bases lay outside the gene matches. CDR3 length: 14 residues. Germline V gene lookup returns CDR1 SGHDT and CDR2 YYEEEE. CDR3 nucleotides: TGTGCCAGCAGCTGGGACAGGGTTGCAGATACGCAGTATTTT. It translates to CASSWDRVADTQYF. Using reference TRBV5-6 and TRBJ2-3 for the parts outside the CDR3, the full variable domain is DAGVTQSPTHLIKTRGQQVTLRCSPKSGHDTVSWYQQALGQGPQFIFQYYEEEERQRGNFPDRFSGHQFPNYSSELNVNALLLGDSALYLCASSWDRVADTQYFGPGTRLTVL.

CDR3 loop: CASSLGGPRHTIYF. The CDR3 DNA follows: TGTGCCAGCAGTTTGGGGGGACCGCGGCACACCATATATTTT. This sequence joins TRBV28 and TRBJ1-3; possibly TRBD1 for D (5 bases). This CDR3 spans 14 amino acids. Germline V gene data show CDR1 as MDHEN and CDR2 as SYDVKM. The ends were cut back, 3 bases at V and 8 bases at J, with 14 bases in the middle.

The chain employs TRBV4-1 and TRBJ1-1; D is unclear. Germline CDR1 reads MGHRA; CDR2 reads YSYEKL. Between the trimmed V and J ends, which lost 1 base and 1 base, there was a span of 10 bases. The CDR3 runs 15 residues. CDR3 in DNA: TGCGCCAGCAGCCAAGCGGTAGACTCGAACACTGAAGCTTTCTTT. This encodes CASSQAVDSNTEAFF.

The genes are TRBV3-1 (or the pseudogene TRBV3-2) and TRBJ2-1; D is unresolved. Looked up from germline, CDR1 is LGHDT and CDR2 is YNNKEL (reference sequence). Trimming removed 2 bases from V and 7 bases from J, with 9 bases in between. CDR3 length equals 13 residues. The CDR3 region is CASSQRSPNEQFF. For the CDR3, the DNA is TGTGCCAGCAGCCAAAGGAGCCCGAATGAGCAGTTCTTC.

This clone has a single count. V gene TRBV6-5 combines with J gene TRBJ2-2; 7 bases agree with TRBD1. The germline gives CDR1 MNHEY, CDR2 SVGAGI. This CDR3 is built from 13 residues. Unmatched junction bases numbered 2, after V lost 3 bases and J lost 7 bases. CDR3 sequence: CASSYTGDGELFF. The DNA for the CDR3 is TGTGCCAGCAGTTATACAGGGGACGGGGAGCTGTTTTTT.

The chain joins TRBV21-1 to TRBJ2-5; the table's D call of TRBD1 was not tested on the DNA. TRBV21-1 is tagged as a pseudogene. CDR3 length equals 14 residues. This chain's CDR3 is CASSKGTAQETQYF. In DNA, the CDR3 is TGTGCCAGCAGCAAAGGGACAGCCCAAGAGACCCAGTACTTC.

The J gene is TRBJ1-3, the V gene TRBV4-1; unclear D gene. Trimming shortened V by 1 base and J by 0 bases, and 7 bases separated the two germline ends. Germline CDR1 MGHRA, CDR2 YSYEKL. This CDR3 is 15 amino acids long. The CDR3 coding sequence is TGCGCCAGCAGCCAAGGTGGATTCTCTGGAAACACCATATATTTT. As protein: CASSQGGFSGNTIYF.

The rearrangement links TRBV5-1 to TRBJ2-1; TRBD2 aligns across 10 bases. The CDR3 covers 16 residues. The germline gives CDR1 SGHRS, CDR2 YFSETQ. V lost 0 bases and J lost 5; bases outside the gene matches: 5. The CDR3 coding sequence is TGCGCCAGCAGCTTGGGGGGACTAGCGAGAGACAATGAGCAGTTCTTC. Translating it yields CASSLGGLARDNEQFF. The whole variable domain, remainder taken from reference TRBV5-1 and TRBJ2-1, is KAGVTQTPRYLIKTRGQQVTLSCSPISGHRSVSWYQQTPGQGLQFLFEYFSETQRNKGNFPGRFSGRQFSNSRSEMNVSTLELGDSALYLCASSLGGLARDNEQFFGPGTRLTVL.